The 26 T cell receptor beta chains presented below share a single source sample, sequenced in a study of OX40 agonist ivuxolimab in advanced cancers. The protocol was immunoSEQ multiplex PCR, while the TCRdb copy is restricted to in-frame clones and leaves out a portion. The profile shows approximately 76,000 clones, about 93% of them singletons. The sample was CD4+ or CD8+ T cells sorted from blood, taken in a trial of the OX40 agonist ivuxolimab. The origin of the receptors is an adult with an advanced solid tumor such as melanoma, head and neck, liver or kidney cancer.

V is TRBV28 and J is TRBJ2-3; TRBD2 aligns across 15 bases. Germline V gene sequence: CDR1 MDHEN, CDR2 SYDVKM. This CDR3 region has 17 residues. Trimming cost V 8 bases and J 2 bases; bases outside gene matches: 8. The CDR3 region has the DNA TGTGCCAGCGAAGGACTAGCGGGAGGGCCTGACACAGATACGCAGTATTTT. It specifies CASEGLAGGPDTDTQYF.

This chain joins TRBV4-2 and TRBJ2-5, with 7 bases aligning to TRBD2. The V gene's germline CDR1 is LGHNA and CDR2 YNFKEQ. The CDR3 is 14 amino acids. J gave up 4 bases and V 4 bases, and 6 bases lay outside the gene matches. CDR3: CASSPRAGPETQYF. The CDR3 DNA reads as TGTGCCAGCAGCCCGAGAGCGGGGCCAGAGACCCAGTACTTC.

The chain links TRBV7-9 to TRBJ1-1, with D hard to call. The CDR3 has 12 amino acids. From germline, CDR1 is SEHNR and CDR2 FQNEAQ (reference sequence). V was shortened by 3 bases and J by 4 bases, with 6 bases between the two germline ends. CDR3 in amino acids: CASSFGSTEAFF. As DNA, the CDR3 is TGTGCCAGCAGCTTTGGGAGCACTGAAGCTTTCTTT.

The rearrangement uses TRBV27 and TRBJ2-1, with TRBD2 matching 10 bases. CDR1 MNHEY and CDR2 SMNVEV come from the germline V gene (reference sequence). The CDR3 length is 16 residues. V trimming: 6 bases; J trimming: 1 base; junction bases outside the gene matches: 6. In DNA form, the CDR3 reads TGTGCCAGCAGCACCCATAGCGGGAGGTCCTACAATGAGCAGTTCTTC. Amino acids: CASSTHSGRSYNEQFF.

The J gene is TRBJ2-7, the V gene TRBV6-1; 13 nucleotides agree with TRBD2. The CDR3 is made up of 15 amino acids. Per the germline V gene, CDR1 is MNHNS and CDR2 is SASEGT. Trimming at V came to 7 bases and at J to 1 base, leaving 4 bases not matched to a gene. The CDR3 coding sequence is TGTGCCAGCAAAGGGACTAGCGGGATATCCTACGAGCAGTACTTC. Protein: CASKGTSGISYEQYF.

This chain connects TRBV28 to TRBJ1-4, with D possibly matching TRBD1 (6 bases). From germline, CDR1 is MDHEN and CDR2 SYDVKM. The CDR3 consists of 15 residues. Trimming cost V 1 base and J 8 bases, with 14 bases left between them. CDR3 nucleotide sequence: TGTGCCAGCAGTTTATCGGACAGACGGTGGGAAAAACTGTTTTTT. Its translation is CASSLSDRRWEKLFF.

The chain carries TRBV7-8 and TRBJ2-3, with D perhaps matching TRBD2 (6 bases). The CDR3 sequence is 16 residues long. Trimming took off 1 base at V and 0 bases at J, with 11 bases between the two ends. Germline-derived CDR1 and CDR2 are SGHVS and FQNEAQ. The CDR3 region is CASSLGSGHSTDTQYF. CDR3 DNA: TGTGCCAGCAGCTTAGGTAGCGGACATAGCACAGATACGCAGTATTTT.

The chain combines TRBV19 with TRBJ2-3, with 8 bases matching TRBD1. The CDR3 consists of 15 residues. V was pared by 5 bases and J by 5 bases, with 9 bases of the junction left unmatched. Germline-derived CDR1 and CDR2 are LNHDA and SQIVND (reference sequence). Written as DNA, the CDR3 is TGTGCCAGTAGTTACGGACAGGGCGGCAAAGATACGCAGTATTTT. Its protein product is CASSYGQGGKDTQYF.

The CDR3 protein is CASSPNEAGNTGELFF. The CDR3 DNA sequence: TGTGCCAGCAGCCCCAACGAGGCAGGGAACACCGGGGAGCTGTTTTTT. V and J are TRBV13 and TRBJ2-2; D is unresolved. CDR1 and CDR2 (germline): PRHDT, FYEKMQ (reference sequence). This CDR3 has 16 residues. Trimming left V 5 bases short and J 1 base short, with 14 bases between.

Only a few counts were recorded for this clone. The chain has TRBV10-3 and TRBJ1-1; D gene unclear. The V end lost 4 bases, the J end lost 4 bases, and 4 bases lay between the germline ends. CDR1 is ENHRY and CDR2 is SYGVKD in the germline V gene. This CDR3 contains 11 residues. In DNA form, the CDR3 reads TGTGCCATCAGTGGAACCACTGAAGCTTTCTTT. This codes for CAISGTTEAFF.

The V gene is TRBV7-2, the J gene TRBJ1-2; maybe TRBD1 (5 bases). The CDR3 is made up of 17 amino acids. V was trimmed by 5 bases and J by 5 bases, leaving 24 bases between them. Germline CDR1 is SGHTA and CDR2 is FQGNSA. The CDR3 reads CASSPDDGQGESYGYTF. The DNA for the CDR3 is TGTGCCAGCAGCCCCGACGATGGGCAGGGAGAATCGTATGGCTACACCTTC.

The chain employs TRBV27 and TRBJ2-7; a weak D match, TRBD1 (5 bases). Between the trimmed V and J ends, which lost 7 bases and 3 bases, there was a span of 7 bases. CDR1 is MNHEY and CDR2 is SMNVEV in the germline V gene (reference sequence). The CDR3 length is 11 residues. The CDR3 reads CASTQGYEQYF. CDR3 DNA: TGTGCCAGCACCCAGGGCTACGAGCAGTACTTC.

Only a few counts were recorded for this clone. The CDR3 sequence: CASSPGQGYQETQYF. CDR3 in DNA: TGCGCCAGCTCCCCGGGACAGGGGTACCAAGAGACCCAGTACTTC. This sequence joins TRBV5-1 and TRBJ2-5; 10 bases fit TRBD1. The CDR3 covers 15 residues. V lost 7 bases, J lost 0 bases, and 6 bases stayed unmatched. CDR1 and CDR2 from the germline V gene are SGHRS and YFSETQ. Together with reference TRBV5-1 and TRBJ2-5, the CDR3 gives the full variable domain: KAGVTQTPRYLIKTRGQQVTLSCSPISGHRSVSWYQQTPGQGLQFLFEYFSETQRNKGNFPGRFSGRQFSNSRSEMNVSTLELGDSALYLCASSPGQGYQETQYFGPGTRLLVL.

V usage is TRBV6-5 and J usage is TRBJ2-3; TRBD2 aligns across 10 bases. V gave up 0 bases and J gave up 6 bases; unmatched junction bases: 6. The CDR3 is 16 residues long. In germline, CDR1 is MNHEY, CDR2 SVGAGI. The CDR3 sequence: CASSYSLAGVADTQYF. CDR3 DNA sequence: TGTGCCAGCAGTTACTCCCTAGCGGGAGTGGCCGATACGCAGTATTTT.

The chain carries TRBV5-1 and TRBJ1-2; 8 nucleotides match TRBD1. Trimming at V came to 0 bases and at J to 1 base, leaving 8 bases not matched to a gene. The CDR3 length is 17 residues. CDR1 and CDR2 from the germline V gene are SGHRS and YFSETQ. The CDR3 reads CASSLDWGQDLNYGYTF. CDR3 nucleotides: TGCGCCAGCAGCTTGGATTGGGGACAGGACCTTAACTATGGCTACACCTTC.

The chain carries TRBV7-9 and TRBJ2-7; 7 bases agree with TRBD1. The germline V gene has CDR1 SEHNR and CDR2 FQNEAQ (reference sequence). This CDR3 spans 15 amino acids. V gave up 8 bases and J gave up 0 bases; unmatched junction bases: 10. CDR3 nucleotides: TGTGCCAGCGAACCAATCGGGACAGTCTCCTACGAGCAGTACTTC. Translating gives CASEPIGTVSYEQYF. The whole variable domain, remainder taken from reference TRBV7-9 and TRBJ2-7, is DTGVSQNPRHKITKRGQNVTFRCDPISEHNRLYWYRQTLGQGPEFLTYFQNEAQLEKSRLLSDRFSAERPKGSFSTLEIQRTEQGDSAMYLCASEPIGTVSYEQYFGPGTRLTVT.

The rearrangement links TRBV10-3 to TRBJ2-7; a weak D match, TRBD1 (5 bases). The CDR3 loop spans 14 amino acids. V lost 0 bases and J lost 1, with 7 bases in between. Germline values: CDR1 ENHRY, CDR2 SYGVKD. The DNA of the CDR3 is TGTGCCATCAGTGAGTCGCAGGGATCCTACGAGCAGTACTTC. Translating it yields CAISESQGSYEQYF.

The genes are TRBV7-8 and TRBJ2-1; D is undetermined. Germline CDR1 is SGHVS and CDR2 is FQNEAQ. V was trimmed by 5 bases and J by 8 bases, leaving 13 bases between them. The CDR3 has 13 amino acids. Written as DNA, the CDR3 is TGTGCCAGCAGCCCCTCTCTCCCGGATGAGCAGTTCTTC. Amino acid sequence: CASSPSLPDEQFF.

The V gene is TRBV5-1, the J gene TRBJ1-1, with 10 bases fitting TRBD1. Germline trimming cut 4 bases from V and 3 bases from J; bases unmatched to any gene: 3. In germline, CDR1 is SGHRS, CDR2 YFSETQ. The CDR3 extends over 14 amino acids. The CDR3 here is CASSPTGGYTEAFF. The CDR3 DNA follows: TGCGCCAGCAGCCCGACAGGGGGCTACACTGAAGCTTTCTTT.

This chain links TRBV25-1 with TRBJ2-1; D is uncertain. The germline CDR1 and CDR2 sequences are MGHDK and SYGVNS. V shed 3 bases and J shed 4 bases, with 7 bases lying between them. The CDR3 runs 13 residues. For the CDR3, the DNA is TGTGCCAGCAGTGACCTTAATTACAATGAGCAGTTCTTC. Translation gives CASSDLNYNEQFF.

This clone has just one count. The chain joins TRBV4-2 to TRBJ1-2; TRBD1 might be the D (5 bases). V gave up 3 bases and J gave up 7 bases, with 12 bases separating them. CDR1 LGHNA and CDR2 YNFKEQ come from the germline V gene. The CDR3 spans 13 residues. The CDR3 reads CASSQVTVIGYTF. In nucleotides, the CDR3 is TGTGCCAGCAGCCAGGTGACAGTTATTGGCTACACCTTC.

The chain uses TRBV29-1 and TRBJ2-3; D is unresolved. V was clipped by 4 bases and J by 0 bases, with 14 bases between them. CDR3 length: 15 amino acids. The germline V gene has CDR1 SQVTM and CDR2 ANQGSEA. The CDR3 DNA reads TGCAGCGTTGTCTTAGCAGGCCTTAGCACAGATACGCAGTATTTT. Its translation: CSVVLAGLSTDTQYF.

This clone appeared once. This chain joins TRBV7-8 and TRBJ2-7; D gene uncertain. With 4 bases removed from V and 0 bases from J, the gap between germline ends came to 13 bases. CDR1 is SGHVS, CDR2 FQNEAQ, per germline. The length of the CDR3 is 15 residues. The CDR3 reads CASSWVGGSSYEQYF. The CDR3 DNA reads as TGTGCCAGCAGCTGGGTGGGCGGCAGCTCCTACGAGCAGTACTTC.

V and J are TRBV7-2 and TRBJ2-7, with D uncertain. V lost 1 base, J lost 6 bases, and 7 bases lay in between. The CDR3 length is 12 residues. The germline V gene encodes CDR1 SGHTA and CDR2 FQGNSA. The DNA of the CDR3 is TGTGCCAGCAGCTTAGATCAGGTCGAGCAGTACTTC. This gives the protein CASSLDQVEQYF.

V is TRBV7-2 and J is TRBJ1-5; no clear D gene. Germline V gene sequence: CDR1 SGHTA, CDR2 FQGNSA. The CDR3 consists of 17 residues. The V end lost 0 bases, the J end lost 0 bases, and 12 bases lay between the germline ends. The chain's CDR3 is CASSLALAAGSNQPQHF. Written as DNA, the CDR3 is TGTGCCAGCAGCTTAGCGCTGGCTGCGGGTAGCAATCAGCCCCAGCATTTT. Full variable domain (missing parts from reference TRBV7-2 and TRBJ1-5): GAGVSQSPSNKVTEKGKDVELRCDPISGHTALYWYRQSLGQGLEFLIYFQGNSAPDKSGLPSDRFSAERTGGSVSTLTIQRTQQEDSAVYLCASSLALAAGSNQPQHFGDGTRLSIL.

The chain links TRBV9 to TRBJ2-3; D gene unclear. From germline, CDR1 is SGDLS and CDR2 YYNGEE. This CDR3 has 13 amino acids. The ends were cut back, 3 bases at V and 0 bases at J, with 5 bases in the middle. CDR3 region: CASSAASTDTQYF. The CDR3 nucleotides are TGTGCCAGCAGCGCCGCTAGCACAGATACGCAGTATTTT.